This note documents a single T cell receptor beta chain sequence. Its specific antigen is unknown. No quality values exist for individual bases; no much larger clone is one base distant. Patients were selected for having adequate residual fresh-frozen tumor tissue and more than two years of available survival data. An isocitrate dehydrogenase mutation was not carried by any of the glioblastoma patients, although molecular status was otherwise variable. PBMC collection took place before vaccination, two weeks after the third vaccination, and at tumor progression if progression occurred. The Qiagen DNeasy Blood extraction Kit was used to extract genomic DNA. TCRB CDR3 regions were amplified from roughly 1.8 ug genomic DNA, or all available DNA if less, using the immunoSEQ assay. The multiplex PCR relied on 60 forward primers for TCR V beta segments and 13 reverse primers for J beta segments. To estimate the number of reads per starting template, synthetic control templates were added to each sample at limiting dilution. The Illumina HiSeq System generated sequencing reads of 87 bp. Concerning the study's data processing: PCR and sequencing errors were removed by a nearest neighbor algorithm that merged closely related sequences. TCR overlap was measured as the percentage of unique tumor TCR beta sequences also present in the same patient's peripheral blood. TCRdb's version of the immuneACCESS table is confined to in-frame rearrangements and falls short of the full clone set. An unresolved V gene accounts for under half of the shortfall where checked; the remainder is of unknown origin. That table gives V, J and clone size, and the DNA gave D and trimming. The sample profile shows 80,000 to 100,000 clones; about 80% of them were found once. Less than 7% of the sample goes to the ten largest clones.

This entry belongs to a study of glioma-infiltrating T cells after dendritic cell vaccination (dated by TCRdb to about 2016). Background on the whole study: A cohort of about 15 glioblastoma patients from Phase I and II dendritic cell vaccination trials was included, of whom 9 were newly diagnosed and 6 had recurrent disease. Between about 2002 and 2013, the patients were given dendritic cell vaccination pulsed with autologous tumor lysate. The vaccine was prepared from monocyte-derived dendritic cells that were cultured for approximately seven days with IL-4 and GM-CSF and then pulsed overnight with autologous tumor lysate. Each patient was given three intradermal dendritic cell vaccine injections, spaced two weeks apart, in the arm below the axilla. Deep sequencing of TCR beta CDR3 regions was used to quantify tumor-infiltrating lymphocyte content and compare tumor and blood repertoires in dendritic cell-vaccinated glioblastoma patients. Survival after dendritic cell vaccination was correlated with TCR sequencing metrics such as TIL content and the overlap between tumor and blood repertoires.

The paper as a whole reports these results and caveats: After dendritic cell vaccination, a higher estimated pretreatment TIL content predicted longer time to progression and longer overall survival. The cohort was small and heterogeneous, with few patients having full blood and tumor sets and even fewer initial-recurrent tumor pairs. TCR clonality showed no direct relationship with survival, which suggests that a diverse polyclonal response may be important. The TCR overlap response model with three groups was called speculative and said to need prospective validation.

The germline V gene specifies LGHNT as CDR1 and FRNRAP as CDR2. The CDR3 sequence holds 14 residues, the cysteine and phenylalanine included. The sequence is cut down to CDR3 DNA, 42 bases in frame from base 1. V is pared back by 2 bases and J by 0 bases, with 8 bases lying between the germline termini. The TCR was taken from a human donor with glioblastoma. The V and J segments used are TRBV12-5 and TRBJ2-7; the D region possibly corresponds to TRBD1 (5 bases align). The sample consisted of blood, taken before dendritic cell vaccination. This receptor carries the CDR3 CASGLIGVSYEQYF. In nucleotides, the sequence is TGTGCTAGTGGTTTGATAGGGGTCTCCTACGAGCAGTACTTC. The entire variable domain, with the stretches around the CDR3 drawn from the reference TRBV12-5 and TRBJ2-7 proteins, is DARVTQTPRHKVTEMGQEVTMRCQPILGHNTVFWYRQTMMQGLELLAYFRNRAPLDDSGMPKDRFSAEMPDATLATLKIQPSEPRDSAVYFCASGLIGVSYEQYFGPGTRLTVT.